The rows below give T cell receptor beta chains drawn from one sample of a study of T-cell reconstitution after alpha-beta-depleted transplantation in children. Via MiXCR, TCRdb re-called the PCR reads, giving one row per CDR3 protein. The sample holds 400,000 to 450,000 distinct CDR3 sequences, over 40% seen once. The sequenced sample was PBMCs, obtained before TCRalphabeta/CD19-depleted stem cell transplant. The receptors were gathered from a girl aged 2 to 10 with aplastic anemia, due to receive a stem cell transplant. Both conserved end residues are part of each CDR3. The D gene is left open where the match is weak. Rows give clone size only sometimes, using once, few, many, or a class for an expanded clone.

TRBD2	TRBV5-1	.	17	TRBJ2-6	TGCGCCAGCAGCTTGGTAAGCGGGAGATCTGGGGCCAACGTCCTGACTTTC	CASSLVSGRSGANVLTF
TRBD2	TRBV12-3/TRBV12-4	many	15	TRBJ2-7	TGTGCCAGCAGTTCCCCGGGACTAGTCTCCTACGAGCAGTACTTC	CASSSPGLVSYEQYF
TRBD2	TRBV9	.	16	TRBJ2-2	TGTGCCAGCAGCGTAGTGGCGGGAGCGCGCACCGGGGAGCTGCTTTTT	CASSVVAGARTGELLF
.	TRBV24-1	.	15	TRBJ2-5	TGTGCCACCAGTGTAGTCACAGGCGATAAAGAGACCCAGTACTTC	CATSVVTGDKETQYF
TRBD1	TRBV7-9	.	15	TRBJ2-2	TGTGCCAGCAGCGACCGGACAGGGGGGACCGGGGAGCTGTTTTTT	CASSDRTGGTGELFF
TRBD1	TRBV5-1	.	15	TRBJ2-7	TGCGCCAGCAGCTCAGGGACAGTCAAGGGGAACGAGCAGTACTTC	CASSSGTVKGNEQYF
.	TRBV27	.	15	TRBJ1-1	TGTGCCAGCAGTTTATCAACCAGGATGAACACTGAAGCTTTCTTT	CASSLSTRMNTEAFF
.	TRBV14	.	15	TRBJ2-3	TGTGCCAGCAGCCACTCGGACTTCGACACAGATACGCAGTATTTT	CASSHSDFDTDTQYF
.	TRBV5-1	few	12	TRBJ2-1	TGCGCCAGCAGGTTGGGTCGGGGGGAGCAGTTCTTC	CASRLGRGEQFF
TRBD2	TRBV4-1	few	16	TRBJ2-2	TGCGCCAGCAGCCTTGGACTAGCACGGGGGACCGGGGAGCTGTTTTTT	CASSLGLARGTGELFF
.	TRBV28	.	16	TRBJ1-5	TGTGCCAGCAGCTCCGACCAGGGGATGGGCAATCAGCCCCAGCATTTT	CASSSDQGMGNQPQHF
.	TRBV15	few	13	TRBJ2-5	TGTGCCACCAGCAGAGATGAGGAGGAGACCCAGTACTTC	CATSRDEEETQYF
.	TRBV2	.	14	TRBJ2-2	TGTGCCAGCAGTGCGCGCCAGGGTGCCGGGGAGCTGTTTTTT	CASSARQGAGELFF
TRBD1	TRBV5-6	.	15	TRBJ1-5	TGTGCCAGCAGCTTAGGGACAGGGGTTAATCAGCCCCAGCATTTT	CASSLGTGVNQPQHF
TRBD2	TRBV5-1	.	15	TRBJ2-7	TGCGCCAGCAGCTTGGATAGGACTAGCGGTTTGGAGCAGTACTTC	CASSLDRTSGLEQYF